This is a list of T cell receptor beta chains from one sample in a study of cytomegalovirus exposure and HLA in healthy donors. The table came from immunoSEQ multiplex PCR; TCRdb's copy has only in-frame clones and leaves some out. The top ten clones hold more than 2% of a sample with about 120,000 clones, roughly 80% of them seen once. The sequencing sample was made of PBMCs. The receptor set was obtained from a man younger than 40 in good health and CMV-seronegative. CDR3s include the opening cysteine and the closing phenylalanine or tryptophan. D genes are given only for firm matches. The size field is filled for only some rows; it gives once, few, many or a size class.

V: TRBV5-6
J: TRBJ1-1
D: -
size: -
DNA: TGTGCCAGCAGCTTTCAGTCCACTGAAGCTTTCTTT
CDR3: CASSFQSTEAFF

V: TRBV7-2
J: TRBJ2-1
D: -
size: -
DNA: TGTGCCAGCAGCTTAGCCAGCGCGGTATCAAATGGGCAGTTCTTC
CDR3: CASSLASAVSNGQFF

V: TRBV19
J: TRBJ1-2
D: -
size: -
DNA: TGTGCCAGTAGTGGACCAGGGCGTGGTGGCTACACCTTC
CDR3: CASSGPGRGGYTF

V: TRBV5-6
J: TRBJ2-2
D: -
size: -
DNA: TGTGCCAGCAGCTTGACAGGGCAGAATACCGGGGAGCTGTTTTTT
CDR3: CASSLTGQNTGELFF

V: TRBV2
J: TRBJ1-5
D: -
size: -
DNA: TGTGCCAGCAGTGAAGATCTAGGCGGGCCCCAGCATTTT
CDR3: CASSEDLGGPQHF

V: TRBV7-2
J: TRBJ2-3
D: TRBD2
size: -
DNA: TGTGCCAGCAGCTTAGCAGCGGGGGGGCCGGGAGATACGCAGTATTTT
CDR3: CASSLAAGGPGDTQYF

V: TRBV6-1
J: TRBJ1-1
D: -
size: -
DNA: TGTGCCAGCAGTGGAACGGTGAGACTTAACACTGAAGCTTTCTTT
CDR3: CASSGTVRLNTEAFF

V: TRBV19
J: TRBJ2-2
D: TRBD1
size: -
DNA: TGTGCCAGCCAACGGGACAGGGTGGGCACCGGGGAGCTGTTTTTT
CDR3: CASQRDRVGTGELFF

V: TRBV19
J: TRBJ2-3
D: -
size: -
DNA: TGTGCCAGTACCCAAGGGGGAGTGGGGGTTGGTAGTACAGATACGCAGTATTTT
CDR3: CASTQGGVGVGSTDTQYF

V: TRBV30
J: TRBJ2-5
D: -
size: -
DNA: TGTGCCTGGAGTGATTTTAGTGTAGAGACCCAGTACTTC
CDR3: CAWSDFSVETQYF

V: TRBV14
J: TRBJ1-6
D: -
size: -
DNA: TGTGCCAGCAGCCAAGTTCAGGGGCTCCTCCTCCACTTT
CDR3: CASSQVQGLLLHF

V: TRBV15
J: TRBJ2-2
D: TRBD1
size: -
DNA: TGTGCCACCAGCAGACCGGGACAGGGGAACACCGGGGAGCTGTTTTTT
CDR3: CATSRPGQGNTGELFF

V: TRBV29-1
J: TRBJ2-3
D: -
size: -
DNA: TGCAGCGTTGACCCCAACACAGATACGCAGTATTTT
CDR3: CSVDPNTDTQYF

V: TRBV9
J: TRBJ1-4
D: -
size: -
DNA: TGTGCCAGCAGCCTCAACCAGGGGCCTAATGAAAAACTGTTTTTT
CDR3: CASSLNQGPNEKLFF

V: TRBV27
J: TRBJ2-5
D: TRBD2
size: -
DNA: TGTGCCAGCGGAGCTAATAGCGGGGGAGCGGAGACCCAGTACTTC
CDR3: CASGANSGGAETQYF

V: TRBV7-8
J: TRBJ1-4
D: -
size: few
DNA: TGTGCCAGCAGCCCCTGGGTGGAGGTTAATGAAAAACTGTTTTTT
CDR3: CASSPWVEVNEKLFF

V: TRBV6-5
J: TRBJ1-6
D: -
size: -
DNA: TGTGCCAGCAGTTCCGGTAGATATAATTCACCCCTCCACTTT
CDR3: CASSSGRYNSPLHF

V: TRBV6-1
J: TRBJ2-7
D: -
size: -
DNA: TGTGCCAGCAGCCGAACAGAATCCTACGAGCAGTACTTC
CDR3: CASSRTESYEQYF

V: TRBV15
J: TRBJ2-2
D: -
size: -
DNA: TGTGCCACCAGCAGAGAAGCGTGGGACACCGGGGAGCTGTTTTTT
CDR3: CATSREAWDTGELFF

V: TRBV5-1
J: TRBJ1-3
D: -
size: -
DNA: TGCGCCAGCAGCCTCATGGGGGAGGGTGCTGGAAACACCATATATTTT
CDR3: CASSLMGEGAGNTIYF

V: TRBV4-2
J: TRBJ2-7
D: TRBD2
size: -
DNA: TGTGCCAGCAGCCATCCTCTAGCGGGGGCCTCTTACGAGCAGTACTTC
CDR3: CASSHPLAGASYEQYF

V: TRBV9
J: TRBJ1-1
D: -
size: -
DNA: TGTGCCAGCAGCGTAGAGTCGGGGGGGTACACTGAAGCTTTCTTT
CDR3: CASSVESGGYTEAFF

V: TRBV15
J: TRBJ2-5
D: -
size: -
DNA: TGTGCCACCAGCAAGGACCGGGCGGGAGAGACCCAGTACTTC
CDR3: CATSKDRAGETQYF

V: TRBV7-9
J: TRBJ1-1
D: -
size: -
DNA: TGTGCCAGCAGCTTCACCTTGGCAGGGCTAGACGGTGAAGCTTTCTTT
CDR3: CASSFTLAGLDGEAFF

V: TRBV7-8
J: TRBJ2-3
D: TRBD1
size: -
DNA: TGTGCCAGCAGAAAACAGGGGTCTAGCACAGATACGCAGTATTTT
CDR3: CASRKQGSSTDTQYF

V: TRBV27
J: TRBJ1-2
D: TRBD1
size: -
DNA: TGTGCCAGCAGCCCGGGACAGCCTAACTATGGCTACACCTTC
CDR3: CASSPGQPNYGYTF

V: TRBV28
J: TRBJ1-5
D: TRBD1
size: -
DNA: TGTGCCAGCAGTTTCCAGGGGGCAGGTCGTCAGCCCCAGCATTTT
CDR3: CASSFQGAGRQPQHF

V: TRBV5-1
J: TRBJ1-1
D: -
size: -
DNA: TGCGCCAGCAGCGGGGCCGCTGAAGCTTTCTTT
CDR3: CASSGAAEAFF

V: TRBV28
J: TRBJ1-1
D: -
size: -
DNA: TGTGCCAGCAGTTTAACAGGGAACACTGAAGCTTTCTTT
CDR3: CASSLTGNTEAFF

V: TRBV5-8
J: TRBJ1-2
D: TRBD1
size: -
DNA: TGTGCCAGCAGCTTACCCCCCGGCGGGACAGTCTATGGCTACACCTTC
CDR3: CASSLPPGGTVYGYTF

V: TRBV11-2
J: TRBJ2-5
D: TRBD2
size: -
DNA: TGTGCCAGCAGCTTAGTCTGGGGACTAGCGGGGGGGGAGACCCAGTACTTC
CDR3: CASSLVWGLAGGETQYF

V: TRBV28
J: TRBJ2-3
D: TRBD1
size: once
DNA: TGTGCCAGCAGTTCCGGACAGGGGACGGCTTCTAGCACAGATACGCAGTATTTT
CDR3: CASSSGQGTASSTDTQYF

V: TRBV18
J: TRBJ1-6
D: -
size: few
DNA: TGTGCCAGCTCACCTGAGAGACAAACCTCACCCCTCCACTTT
CDR3: CASSPERQTSPLHF

V: TRBV30
J: TRBJ2-1
D: TRBD2
size: -
DNA: TGTGCCTGGAGTGGACTAGCGGGGGGTACGCCCCGGGAGCAGTTCTTC
CDR3: CAWSGLAGGTPREQFF

V: TRBV20-1
J: TRBJ1-4
D: -
size: -
DNA: TGCAGTGCCATGCGAGGAAAACTGTTTTTT
CDR3: CSAMRGKLFF

V: TRBV5-8
J: TRBJ1-1
D: -
size: -
DNA: TGTGCCAGCAGCCGATCTCGGGGGGCCACTGAAGCTTTCTTT
CDR3: CASSRSRGATEAFF

V: TRBV27
J: TRBJ2-5
D: TRBD2
size: -
DNA: TGTGCCAGCAGTTCCTCCCGTTGGAGCGGGGGCCTCGGTAGAAAAGAGACCCAGTACTTC
CDR3: CASSSSRWSGGLGRKETQYF

V: TRBV5-5
J: TRBJ1-1
D: TRBD1
size: -
DNA: TGTGCCAGCAGCTCGACAGGGGGCGCGGGTGAAGCTTTCTTT
CDR3: CASSSTGGAGEAFF

V: TRBV7-2
J: TRBJ2-7
D: -
size: -
DNA: TGTGCCAGCAGACCCGGGGGCTCCTACGAGCAGTACTTC
CDR3: CASRPGGSYEQYF

V: TRBV28
J: TRBJ2-7
D: -
size: few
DNA: TGTGCCAGCAGTTTCCCTCGACTTACCAGCTCCTACGAGCAGTACTTC
CDR3: CASSFPRLTSSYEQYF

V: TRBV5-1
J: TRBJ2-2
D: TRBD2
size: once
DNA: TGCGCCAGCAGCTTGGGACTAGCGCCAGGGCCGGTCGGGGAGCTGTTTTTT
CDR3: CASSLGLAPGPVGELFF

V: TRBV9
J: TRBJ2-3
D: TRBD2
size: -
DNA: TGTGCCAGCAGCGTTTCTAGCGGTACCACAGATACGCAGTATTTT
CDR3: CASSVSSGTTDTQYF

V: TRBV9
J: TRBJ2-7
D: -
size: -
DNA: TGTGCCAGCAGCCCCCGGTGGTGGGGCGAGTGTTACGAGCAGTACTTC
CDR3: CASSPRWWGECYEQYF

V: TRBV6-5
J: TRBJ2-7
D: TRBD1
size: -
DNA: TGTGCCAGCAGAGCAACAGGGGGCGCGATCTACGAGCAGTACTTC
CDR3: CASRATGGAIYEQYF

V: TRBV25-1
J: TRBJ2-5
D: TRBD2
size: few
DNA: TGTGCCAGCAGCGGTGGGGGGGGACTAGCGGCCGGAGAGACCCAGTACTTC
CDR3: CASSGGGGLAAGETQYF

V: TRBV6-1
J: TRBJ2-3
D: -
size: -
DNA: TGTGCCAGCAGCCCAACAGGGAAGGATACGCAGTATTTT
CDR3: CASSPTGKDTQYF